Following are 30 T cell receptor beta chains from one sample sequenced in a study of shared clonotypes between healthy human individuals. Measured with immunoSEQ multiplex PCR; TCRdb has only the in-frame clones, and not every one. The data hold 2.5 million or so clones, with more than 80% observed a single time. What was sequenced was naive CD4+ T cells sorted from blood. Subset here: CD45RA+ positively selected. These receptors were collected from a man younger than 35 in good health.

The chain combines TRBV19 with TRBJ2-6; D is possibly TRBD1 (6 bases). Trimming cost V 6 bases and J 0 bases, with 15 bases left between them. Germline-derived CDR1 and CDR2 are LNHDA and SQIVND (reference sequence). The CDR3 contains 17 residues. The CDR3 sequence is CASSLRTEYSGANVLTF. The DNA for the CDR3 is TGTGCCAGTAGCTTGCGGACAGAATACTCTGGGGCCAACGTCCTGACTTTC.

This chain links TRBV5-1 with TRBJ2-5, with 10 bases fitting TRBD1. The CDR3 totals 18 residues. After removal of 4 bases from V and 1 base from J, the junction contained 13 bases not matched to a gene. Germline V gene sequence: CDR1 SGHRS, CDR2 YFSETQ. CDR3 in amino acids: CASSALTGTGATQETQYF. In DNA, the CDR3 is TGCGCCAGCAGCGCACTGACCGGGACAGGGGCCACCCAAGAGACCCAGTACTTC.

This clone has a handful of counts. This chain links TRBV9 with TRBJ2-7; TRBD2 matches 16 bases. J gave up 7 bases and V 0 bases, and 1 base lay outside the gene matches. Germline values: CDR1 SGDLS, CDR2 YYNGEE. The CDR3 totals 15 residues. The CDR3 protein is CASSVVGLAGGEQYF. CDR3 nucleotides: TGTGCCAGCAGCGTAGTGGGACTAGCGGGAGGGGAGCAGTACTTC.

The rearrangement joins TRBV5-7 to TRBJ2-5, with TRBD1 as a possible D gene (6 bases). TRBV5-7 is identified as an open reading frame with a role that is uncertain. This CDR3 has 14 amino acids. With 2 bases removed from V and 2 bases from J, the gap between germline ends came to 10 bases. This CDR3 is CASSLGTIQETQYF. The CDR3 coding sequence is TGTGCCAGCAGCTTAGGGACAATACAAGAGACCCAGTACTTC.

The CDR3 region is CASSEYGQGYYNEQFF. The DNA of the CDR3 is TGTGCCAGCAGTGAATACGGACAGGGATACTACAATGAGCAGTTCTTC. This chain connects TRBV27 to TRBJ2-1; 8 bases are a match to TRBD1. The CDR3 contains 16 residues. Germline V gives CDR1 MNHEY, CDR2 SMNVEV (reference sequence). J gave up 3 bases and V 5 bases, and 9 bases lay outside the gene matches.

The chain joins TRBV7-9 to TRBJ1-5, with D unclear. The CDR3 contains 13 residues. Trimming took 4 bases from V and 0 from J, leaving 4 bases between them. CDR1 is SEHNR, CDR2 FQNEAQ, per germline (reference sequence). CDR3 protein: CASSYYSNQPQHF. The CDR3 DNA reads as TGTGCCAGCAGCTATTATAGCAATCAGCCCCAGCATTTT.

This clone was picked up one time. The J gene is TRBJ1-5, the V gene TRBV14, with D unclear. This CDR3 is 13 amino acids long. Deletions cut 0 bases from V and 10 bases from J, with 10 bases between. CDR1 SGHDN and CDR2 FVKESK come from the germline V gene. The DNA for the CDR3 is TGTGCCAGCAGCCAAGAGGTGGCCAGTCCCCAGCATTTT. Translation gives CASSQEVASPQHF.

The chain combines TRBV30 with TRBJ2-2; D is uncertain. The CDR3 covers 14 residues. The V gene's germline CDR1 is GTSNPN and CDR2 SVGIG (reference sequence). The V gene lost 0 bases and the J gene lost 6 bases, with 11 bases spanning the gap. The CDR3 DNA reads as TGTGCCTGGAGTGTAATAGGTCCCCCCGGGGAGCTGTTTTTT. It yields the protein CAWSVIGPPGELFF.

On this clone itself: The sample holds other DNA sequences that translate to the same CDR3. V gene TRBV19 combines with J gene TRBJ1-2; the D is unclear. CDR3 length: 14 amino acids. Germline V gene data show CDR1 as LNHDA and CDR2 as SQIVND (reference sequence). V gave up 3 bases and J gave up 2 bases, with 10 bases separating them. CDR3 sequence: CASSIGVLNYGYTF. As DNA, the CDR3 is TGTGCCAGTAGTATTGGAGTTCTCAACTATGGCTACACCTTC.

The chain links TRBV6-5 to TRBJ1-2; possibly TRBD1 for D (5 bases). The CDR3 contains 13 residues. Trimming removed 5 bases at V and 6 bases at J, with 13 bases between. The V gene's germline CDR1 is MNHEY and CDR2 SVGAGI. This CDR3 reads CASSPWGFDGYTF. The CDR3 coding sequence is TGTGCCAGCAGTCCTTGGGGGTTCGATGGCTACACCTTC.

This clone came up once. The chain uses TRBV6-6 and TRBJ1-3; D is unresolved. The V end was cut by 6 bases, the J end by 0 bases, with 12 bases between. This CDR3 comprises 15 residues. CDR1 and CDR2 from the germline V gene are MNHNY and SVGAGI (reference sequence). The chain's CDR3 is CASSYGRNSGNTIYF. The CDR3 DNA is TGTGCCAGCAGCTACGGACGAAACTCTGGAAACACCATATATTTT.

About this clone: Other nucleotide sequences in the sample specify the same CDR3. CDR3 nucleotides: TGTGCCAGCAGCTTAGACCGCACAGATACGCAGTATTTT. This gives the protein CASSLDRTDTQYF. The chain is built from TRBV11-3 and TRBJ2-3; D remains ambiguous. Germline CDR1 reads SGHNT; CDR2 reads YENEEA. With 0 bases removed from V and 1 base from J, the gap between germline ends came to 2 bases. The CDR3 is 13 amino acids.

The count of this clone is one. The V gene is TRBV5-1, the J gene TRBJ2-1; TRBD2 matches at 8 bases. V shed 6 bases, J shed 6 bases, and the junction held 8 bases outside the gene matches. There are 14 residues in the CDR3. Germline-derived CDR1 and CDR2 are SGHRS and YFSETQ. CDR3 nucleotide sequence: TGCGCCAGCAACACCGGGACTAGTATCAATGAGCAGTTCTTC. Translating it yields CASNTGTSINEQFF.

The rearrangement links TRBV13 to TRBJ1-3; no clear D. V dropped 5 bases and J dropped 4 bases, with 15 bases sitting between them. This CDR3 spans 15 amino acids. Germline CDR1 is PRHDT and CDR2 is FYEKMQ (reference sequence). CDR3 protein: CASSPRTSSGNTIYF. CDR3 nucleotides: TGTGCCAGCAGCCCTCGGACGAGTTCCGGAAACACCATATATTTT.

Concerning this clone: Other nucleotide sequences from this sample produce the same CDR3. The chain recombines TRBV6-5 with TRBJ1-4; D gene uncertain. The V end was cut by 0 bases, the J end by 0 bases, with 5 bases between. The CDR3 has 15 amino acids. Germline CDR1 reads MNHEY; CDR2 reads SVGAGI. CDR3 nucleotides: TGTGCCAGCAGTTACTCGGGCTCAACTAATGAAAAACTGTTTTTT. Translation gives CASSYSGSTNEKLFF.

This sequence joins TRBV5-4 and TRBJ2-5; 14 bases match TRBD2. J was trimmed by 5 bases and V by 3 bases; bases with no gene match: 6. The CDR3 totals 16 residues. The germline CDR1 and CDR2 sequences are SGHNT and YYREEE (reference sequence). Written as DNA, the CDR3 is TGTGCCAGCAGCTCGACTAGCGGGGGGGCCCGGGAGACCCAGTACTTC. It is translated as CASSSTSGGARETQYF. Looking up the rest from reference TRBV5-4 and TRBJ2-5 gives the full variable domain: ETGVTQSPTHLIKTRGQQVTLRCSSQSGHNTVSWYQQALGQGPQFIFQYYREEENGRGNFPPRFSGLQFPNYSSELNVNALELDDSALYLCASSSTSGGARETQYFGPGTRLLVL.

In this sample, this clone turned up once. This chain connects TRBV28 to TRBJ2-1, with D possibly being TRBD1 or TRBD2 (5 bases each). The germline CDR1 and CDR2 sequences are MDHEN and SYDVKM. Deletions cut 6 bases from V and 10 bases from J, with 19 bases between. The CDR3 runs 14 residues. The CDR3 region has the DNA TGTGCCAGCAGCTATTCGCCTGGGACCTCGGAGCAGTTCTTC. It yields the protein CASSYSPGTSEQFF. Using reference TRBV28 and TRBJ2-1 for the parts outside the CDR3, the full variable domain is DVKVTQSSRYLVKRTGEKVFLECVQDMDHENMFWYRQDPGLGLRLIYFSYDVKMKEKGDIPEGYSVSREKKERFSLILESASTNQTSMYLCASSYSPGTSEQFFGPGTRLTVL.

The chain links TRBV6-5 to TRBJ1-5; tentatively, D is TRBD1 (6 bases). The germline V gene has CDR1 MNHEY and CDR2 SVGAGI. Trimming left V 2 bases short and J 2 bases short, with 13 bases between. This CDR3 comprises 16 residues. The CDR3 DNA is TGTGCCAGCAGTTACGGTGGCCGACAGGGCAATCAGCCCCAGCATTTT. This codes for CASSYGGRQGNQPQHF.

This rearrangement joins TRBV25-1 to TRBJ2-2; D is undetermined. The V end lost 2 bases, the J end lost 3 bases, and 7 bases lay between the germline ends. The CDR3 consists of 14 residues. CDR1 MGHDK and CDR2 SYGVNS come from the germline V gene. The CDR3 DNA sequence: TGTGCCAGCAGTGAAGTTCGTGACACCGGGGAGCTGTTTTTT. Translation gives CASSEVRDTGELFF. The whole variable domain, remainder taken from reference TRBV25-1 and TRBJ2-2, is EADIYQTPRYLVIGTGKKITLECSQTMGHDKMYWYQQDPGMELHLIHYSYGVNSTEKGDLSSESTVSRIRTEHFPLTLESARPSHTSQYLCASSEVRDTGELFFGEGSRLTVL.

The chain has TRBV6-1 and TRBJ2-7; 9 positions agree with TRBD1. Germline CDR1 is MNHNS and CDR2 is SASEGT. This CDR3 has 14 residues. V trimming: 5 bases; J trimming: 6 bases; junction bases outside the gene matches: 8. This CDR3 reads CASSQTGGKGEQYF. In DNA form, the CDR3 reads TGTGCCAGCAGTCAGACAGGGGGGAAGGGCGAGCAGTACTTC.

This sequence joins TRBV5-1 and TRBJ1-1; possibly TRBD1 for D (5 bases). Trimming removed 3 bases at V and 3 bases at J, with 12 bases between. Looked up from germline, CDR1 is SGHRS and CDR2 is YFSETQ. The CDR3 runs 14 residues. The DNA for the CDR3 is TGCGCCAGCAGCTCCGCAGGGAGGGACACTGAAGCTTTCTTT. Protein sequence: CASSSAGRDTEAFF.

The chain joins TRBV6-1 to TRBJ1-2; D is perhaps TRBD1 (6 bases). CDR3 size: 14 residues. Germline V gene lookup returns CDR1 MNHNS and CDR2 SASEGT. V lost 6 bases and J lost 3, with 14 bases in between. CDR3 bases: TGTGCCAGCAGGGCAGGGGCCTGGGACTATGGCTACACCTTC. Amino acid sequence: CASRAGAWDYGYTF.

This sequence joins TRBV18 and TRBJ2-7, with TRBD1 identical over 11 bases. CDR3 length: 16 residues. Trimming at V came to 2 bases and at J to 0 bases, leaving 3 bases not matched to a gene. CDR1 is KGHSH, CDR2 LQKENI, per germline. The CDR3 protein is CASSPVGTGGSYEQYF. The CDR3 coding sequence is TGTGCCAGCTCACCAGTCGGGACAGGGGGCTCCTACGAGCAGTACTTC.

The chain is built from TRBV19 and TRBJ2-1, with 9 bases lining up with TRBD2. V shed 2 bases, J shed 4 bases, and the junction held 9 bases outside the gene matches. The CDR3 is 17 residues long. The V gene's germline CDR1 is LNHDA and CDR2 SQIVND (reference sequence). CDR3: CASSIWASGEIYNEQFF. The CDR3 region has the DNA TGTGCCAGTAGTATATGGGCTAGCGGGGAGATATACAATGAGCAGTTCTTC.

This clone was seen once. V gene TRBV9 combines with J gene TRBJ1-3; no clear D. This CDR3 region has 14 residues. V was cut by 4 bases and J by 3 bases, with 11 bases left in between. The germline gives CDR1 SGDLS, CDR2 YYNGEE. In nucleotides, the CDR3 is TGTGCCAGCAGCCAGATGGTAGGTGGAAACACCATATATTTT. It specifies CASSQMVGGNTIYF.

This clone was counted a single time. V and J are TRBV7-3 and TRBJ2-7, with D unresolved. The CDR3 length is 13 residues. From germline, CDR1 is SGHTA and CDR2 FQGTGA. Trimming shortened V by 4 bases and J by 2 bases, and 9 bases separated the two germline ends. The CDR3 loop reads CASSSFTTYEQYF. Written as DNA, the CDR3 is TGTGCCAGCAGCTCGTTCACAACCTACGAGCAGTACTTC.

This CDR3 reads CASSPLMETQYF. The CDR3 DNA follows: TGTGCCAGCAGCCCCCTGATGGAGACCCAGTACTTC. This chain connects TRBV7-2 to TRBJ2-5; D is unclear. In germline, CDR1 is SGHTA, CDR2 FQGNSA. The V and J ends lost 5 bases and 5 bases respectively, with 9 bases between them. This CDR3 has 12 amino acids.

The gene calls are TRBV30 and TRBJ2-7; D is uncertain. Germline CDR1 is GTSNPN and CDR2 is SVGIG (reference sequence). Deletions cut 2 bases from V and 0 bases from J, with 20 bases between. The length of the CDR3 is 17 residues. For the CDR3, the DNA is TGTGCCTGGAGTATCGTACACAAGACTTTTAGCTCCTACGAGCAGTACTTC. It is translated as CAWSIVHKTFSSYEQYF.

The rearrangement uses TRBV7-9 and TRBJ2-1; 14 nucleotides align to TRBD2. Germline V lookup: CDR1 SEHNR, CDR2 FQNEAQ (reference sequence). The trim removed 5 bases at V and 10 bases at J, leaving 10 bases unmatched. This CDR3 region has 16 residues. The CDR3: CASSRRTSGGWGEQFF. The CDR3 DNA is TGTGCCAGCAGCCGCCGGACTAGCGGGGGGTGGGGCGAGCAGTTCTTC.

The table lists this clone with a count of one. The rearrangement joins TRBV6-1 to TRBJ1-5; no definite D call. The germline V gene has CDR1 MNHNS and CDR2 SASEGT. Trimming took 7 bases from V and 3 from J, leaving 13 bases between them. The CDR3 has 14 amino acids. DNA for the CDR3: TGTGCCAGCAACAATCCCCAGGCCAATCAGCCCCAGCATTTT. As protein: CASNNPQANQPQHF.